These T cell receptor beta chains were read from a single sample in a study of a mutant IDH1 vaccine in newly diagnosed glioma. No cognate antigen is known for these TCRs. Some clones are missing from TCRdb's copy, which holds only in-frame ones; the method was immunoSEQ multiplex PCR. Among about 60,000 clones, around 84% were seen once, and the ten largest hold over 7%. The sequenced sample was PBMCs, obtained from a glioma patient whose treatment included an IDH1 peptide vaccine. The receptors derive from a woman aged 50 to 60 with glioma. Both conserved end residues are part of each CDR3. Each record gives: J gene, D gene, V gene, clone size, CDR3 protein, CDR3 DNA. A D gene is named only where the DNA matches it firmly. Part of the rows lack a size; the others show once, few, many or a class for expanded clones.

>TRBJ1-6|-|TRBV25-1|-
CASTGRINSPLHF
TGTGCCAGCACGGGCAGAATAAACTCACCCCTCCACTTT
>TRBJ2-4|-|TRBV6-1|-
CASSERQGAKNIQYF
TGTGCCAGCAGTGAAAGGCAAGGAGCCAAAAACATTCAGTACTTC
>TRBJ1-5|TRBD1|TRBV19|-
CASSMGPGQGRYQPQHF
TGTGCCAGTAGTATGGGGCCGGGACAGGGAAGATATCAGCCCCAGCATTTT
>TRBJ1-4|-|TRBV7-2|once
CASSLAGRVSNEKLFF
TGTGCCAGCAGCTTAGCAGGGAGGGTATCTAATGAAAAACTGTTTTTT
>TRBJ1-5|-|TRBV2|few
CASQGGTGNQPQHF
TGTGCCAGCCAAGGAGGGACGGGGAATCAGCCCCAGCATTTT
>TRBJ1-1|-|TRBV11-3|-
CASTPGGWTEAFF
TGTGCCAGCACCCCGGGGGGTTGGACTGAAGCTTTCTTT
>TRBJ2-3|TRBD2|TRBV5-4|-
CASSRGGVSSTDTQYF
TGTGCCAGCAGCCGCGGGGGGGTCTCTAGCACAGATACGCAGTATTTT
>TRBJ1-2|-|TRBV6-1|few
CASSFRTDGYTF
TGTGCCAGCAGTTTTCGGACAGATGGCTACACCTTC
>TRBJ2-1|-|TRBV18|-
CASSPPSNEQFF
TGTGCCAGCTCACCACCGAGTAATGAGCAGTTCTTC
>TRBJ2-3|TRBD1|TRBV5-1|-
CASSFGQGAGDTQYF
TGCGCCAGCAGCTTCGGACAGGGGGCGGGAGATACGCAGTATTTT
>TRBJ1-5|-|TRBV4-1|medium-sized
CASSLSRGMGNQPQHF
TGCGCCAGCAGCCTCTCTAGGGGGATGGGCAATCAGCCCCAGCATTTT
>TRBJ1-1|-|TRBV4-3|-
CASSQGSRGSGTEAFF
TGCGCCAGCAGCCAAGGGAGTAGGGGGTCGGGCACTGAAGCTTTCTTT
>TRBJ1-2|TRBD1|TRBV7-2|-
CASSRDRGDGYTF
TGTGCCAGCAGCCGAGACAGGGGCGACGGCTACACCTTC
>TRBJ2-2|-|TRBV29-1|-
CSVVRSAGELFF
TGCAGCGTTGTGAGGTCGGCCGGGGAGCTGTTTTTT
>TRBJ2-3|-|TRBV11-2|once
CASSSIGQDGTDTQYF
TGTGCCAGCAGCTCCATCGGGCAGGACGGCACAGATACGCAGTATTTT
>TRBJ1-1|-|TRBV5-1|-
CASSPLSGPSTEAFF
TGCGCCAGCAGCCCCCTATCCGGCCCGAGCACTGAAGCTTTCTTT
>TRBJ2-1|TRBD2|TRBV5-1|-
CASSSKTSGVHEQFF
TGCGCCAGCAGCTCTAAGACTAGCGGGGTCCATGAGCAGTTCTTC
>TRBJ2-7|-|TRBV13|-
CASSSSLRRYEQYF
TGTGCCAGCAGCTCCTCACTCAGGCGCTACGAGCAGTACTTC
>TRBJ2-1|TRBD2|TRBV5-1|-
CASSSGGGYNEQFF
TGCGCCAGCAGCTCAGGCGGGGGGTACAATGAGCAGTTCTTC
>TRBJ2-7|TRBD1|TRBV14|-
CASSPTLGDRYEQYF
TGTGCCAGCAGCCCCACGTTGGGGGACAGATACGAGCAGTACTTC
>TRBJ1-1|-|TRBV9|-
CASSATQGGNTEAFF
TGTGCCAGCAGCGCCACCCAGGGAGGGAACACTGAAGCTTTCTTT
>TRBJ1-2|TRBD1|TRBV2|-
CASSGKGALGGYTF
TGTGCCAGCAGTGGGAAGGGGGCCCTTGGTGGCTACACCTTC
>TRBJ2-7|-|TRBV7-9|-
CASSPGGGHIYEQYF
TGTGCCAGCAGCCCTGGGGGGGGACATATCTACGAGCAGTACTTC
>TRBJ2-7|TRBD2|TRBV27|-
CASSPRTSGGRYEQYF
TGTGCCAGCAGTCCCCGGACTAGCGGGGGGAGGTACGAGCAGTACTTC
>TRBJ1-4|TRBD1|TRBV4-3|once
CASSQDRGQGFEKLFF
TGCGCCAGCAGCCAAGATAGGGGACAGGGGTTCGAAAAACTGTTTTTT
>TRBJ1-4|-|TRBV6-5|-
CASSSQGATNEKLFF
TGTGCCAGCAGCTCTCAGGGTGCAACTAATGAAAAACTGTTTTTT
>TRBJ1-3|TRBD1|TRBV6-6|-
CASSVQGSSGNTIYF
TGTGCCAGCAGTGTACAGGGGAGCTCTGGAAACACCATATATTTT
>TRBJ2-2|TRBD1|TRBV7-3|-
CASGTGDRTGELFF
TGTGCCAGCGGGACAGGGGATAGAACGGGGGAGCTGTTTTTT
>TRBJ1-5|-|TRBV18|-
CASSPSDSNQPQHF
TGTGCCAGCTCACCGTCAGATAGCAATCAGCCCCAGCATTTT
>TRBJ1-1|TRBD1|TRBV9|-
CASGQGPNGEAFF
TGTGCCAGCGGACAGGGCCCGAACGGTGAAGCTTTCTTT
>TRBJ2-1|-|TRBV5-4|-
CASSFREKQFF
TGTGCCAGCAGCTTCCGGGAAAAGCAGTTCTTC
>TRBJ2-3|TRBD2|TRBV5-5|-
CASSRLGLAGVPIDTQYF
TGTGCCAGCAGCCGTTTGGGACTAGCGGGGGTTCCCATTGATACGCAGTATTTT
>TRBJ1-1|-|TRBV11-3|-
CASSSTGSTEAFF
TGTGCCAGCAGCTCCACAGGGTCCACTGAAGCTTTCTTT
>TRBJ1-3|-|TRBV6-1|-
CASSERVLREHSGNTIYF
TGTGCCAGCAGTGAAAGGGTTCTCAGGGAACACTCTGGAAACACCATATATTTT
>TRBJ1-1|-|TRBV6-1|-
CASKAGWGTEAFF
TGTGCCAGCAAGGCAGGGTGGGGCACTGAAGCTTTCTTT
>TRBJ1-3|-|TRBV6-6|few
CASSPPGSGNTIYF
TGTGCCAGCAGCCCCCCAGGGTCGGGAAACACCATATATTTT
>TRBJ1-2|TRBD1|TRBV9|-
CASSHPRGQGSISGYTF
TGTGCCAGCAGCCACCCAAGGGGACAGGGATCGATCAGTGGCTACACCTTC
>TRBJ2-2|TRBD2|TRBV27|-
CASSLLAGTGELFF
TGTGCCAGCAGTTTGCTAGCGGGCACCGGGGAGCTGTTTTTT
>TRBJ1-1|-|TRBV5-5|-
CASSLDHGRKYTEAFF
TGTGCCAGCAGCTTGGACCACGGACGGAAGTACACTGAAGCTTTCTTT
>TRBJ1-5|-|TRBV18|-
CASSPSQGRRLAQPQHF
TGTGCCAGCTCACCATCCCAGGGGCGTAGGTTAGCTCAGCCCCAGCATTTT
>TRBJ1-3|-|TRBV5-1|few
CASSLEASWPNTIYF
TGCGCCAGCAGCTTGGAGGCCAGTTGGCCAAACACCATATATTTT
>TRBJ1-2|-|TRBV6-1|-
CASSEDSPYGYTF
TGTGCCAGCAGCGAGGACAGCCCCTATGGCTACACCTTC
>TRBJ1-1|TRBD1|TRBV4-1|-
CASSLDRGTEAFF
TGCGCCAGCAGCCTCGACAGGGGAACTGAAGCTTTCTTT
>TRBJ2-7|-|TRBV14|-
CASSQTGTGEQYF
TGTGCCAGCAGCCAAACGGGTACAGGCGAGCAGTACTTC
>TRBJ2-5|TRBD2|TRBV5-5|-
CASSLALAGGQETQYF
TGTGCCAGCAGCTTGGCCTTAGCGGGGGGACAAGAGACCCAGTACTTC
>TRBJ1-1|-|TRBV5-1|-
CASSLDPGGIAEAFF
TGCGCCAGCAGCTTGGATCCGGGAGGAATCGCTGAAGCTTTCTTT